The entry below describes one TCR beta chain. The record originates from a study of shared clonotypes between healthy human individuals. Sequencing used immunoSEQ multiplex PCR; TCRdb keeps in-frame clones, though not all of them. The sample includes about 2 million clones, 95% of them seen just once. Unmatched junction bases numbered 7, after V lost 5 bases and J lost 4 bases. The CDR3 totals 14 residues. The germline gives CDR1 MGHDK, CDR2 SYGVNS. The TCR originated in a man younger than 35 in good health. The genes are TRBV25-1 and TRBJ1-2; 7 bases line up with TRBD1. The sample was naive CD4+ T cells sorted from blood. Regarding subset: CD45RA+ positively selected. The CDR3 spells CASSPTGAGYGYTF. CDR3 DNA: TGTGCCAGCAGTCCCACAGGGGCGGGCTATGGCTACACCTTC.